The entry below describes one T cell receptor (beta chain). This specimen includes other DNA sequences encoding the same CDR3. The data were obtained in a study of cytomegalovirus exposure and HLA in healthy donors. The repertoire was sequenced with immunoSEQ multiplex PCR; TCRdb's copy has only in-frame clones and lacks some. The data hold hundreds of thousands of clones, with 86% observed a single time. Germline CDR1 reads MNHEY; CDR2 reads SMNVEV (reference sequence). Unmatched junction bases numbered 5, after V lost 6 bases and J lost 4 bases. The CDR3 extends over 15 amino acids. The specimen sequenced was PBMCs. The source of this sequence is a woman under 30 in good health and CMV-seronegative. V usage is TRBV27 and J usage is TRBJ2-1, with 11 bases that match TRBD2. In nucleotides, the CDR3 is TGTGCCAGCAGCCCGCTAGCGGGGGGTTACAATGAGCAGTTCTTC. Its translation is CASSPLAGGYNEQFF.